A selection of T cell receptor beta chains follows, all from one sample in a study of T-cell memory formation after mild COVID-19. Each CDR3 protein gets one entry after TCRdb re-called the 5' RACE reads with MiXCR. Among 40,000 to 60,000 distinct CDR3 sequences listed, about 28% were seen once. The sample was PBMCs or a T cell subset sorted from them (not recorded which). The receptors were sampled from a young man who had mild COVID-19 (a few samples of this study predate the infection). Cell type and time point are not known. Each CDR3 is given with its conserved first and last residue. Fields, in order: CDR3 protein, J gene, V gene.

CDR3 protein: CASSLTVSGGRETQYF
J gene: TRBJ2-5
V gene: TRBV7-3

CDR3 protein: CASSTLAGGDQQSDTQYF
J gene: TRBJ2-3
V gene: TRBV7-9

CDR3 protein: CASSRRGGSTDTQYF
J gene: TRBJ2-3
V gene: TRBV7-9

CDR3 protein: CSDTTGANYGYTF
J gene: TRBJ1-2
V gene: TRBV29-1

CDR3 protein: CASRRVRDGYTEAFF
J gene: TRBJ1-1
V gene: TRBV6-6

CDR3 protein: CASGLVNGLYEQYF
J gene: TRBJ2-7
V gene: TRBV12-5

CDR3 protein: CASSLGTESDF
J gene: TRBJ2-7
V gene: TRBV12-3/TRBV12-4

CDR3 protein: CATSREGVNRRFTGELFF
J gene: TRBJ2-2
V gene: TRBV15

CDR3 protein: CASSRGPAGNTGELFF
J gene: TRBJ2-2
V gene: TRBV7-3

CDR3 protein: CASSAPGLSSYNEQFF
J gene: TRBJ2-1
V gene: TRBV7-8

CDR3 protein: CASSSPAGRVADTQYF
J gene: TRBJ2-3
V gene: TRBV12-3/TRBV12-4

CDR3 protein: CAISARDSQETQYF
J gene: TRBJ2-5
V gene: TRBV10-3

CDR3 protein: CASSGWGRRNSPLHF
J gene: TRBJ1-6
V gene: TRBV3-1

CDR3 protein: CASSQETGHYEETQYF
J gene: TRBJ2-5
V gene: TRBV4-2

CDR3 protein: CATDAGQPQHF
J gene: TRBJ1-5
V gene: TRBV24-1

CDR3 protein: CASSAGWGTDTQYF
J gene: TRBJ2-3
V gene: TRBV9

CDR3 protein: CASSVGQATYEQYF
J gene: TRBJ2-7
V gene: TRBV5-6

CDR3 protein: CASSRDSGETQYF
J gene: TRBJ2-5
V gene: TRBV5-1

CDR3 protein: CASSFPGTGYSPLHF
J gene: TRBJ1-6
V gene: TRBV11-2

CDR3 protein: CASSSTGGSSNQPQHF
J gene: TRBJ1-5
V gene: TRBV27

CDR3 protein: CAVRGNTEAFF
J gene: TRBJ1-1
V gene: TRBV2

CDR3 protein: CASSQDISGGWYEQYF
J gene: TRBJ2-7
V gene: TRBV4-3

CDR3 protein: CASSQERLNTEAFF
J gene: TRBJ1-1
V gene: TRBV4-2

CDR3 protein: CASSRPGQGKETQYF
J gene: TRBJ2-5
V gene: TRBV12-3/TRBV12-4

CDR3 protein: CASSHDPGSSGNTIYF
J gene: TRBJ1-3
V gene: TRBV4-1

CDR3 protein: CASSGRRSATGELFF
J gene: TRBJ2-2
V gene: TRBV6-5

CDR3 protein: CSVEDPGGSSYEQYF
J gene: TRBJ2-7
V gene: TRBV29-1

CDR3 protein: CASSQGDGTGGYGYTF
J gene: TRBJ1-2
V gene: TRBV4-3

CDR3 protein: CSGGASTIGYTF
J gene: TRBJ1-2
V gene: TRBV29-1

CDR3 protein: CASSLWEGRNGEAFF
J gene: TRBJ1-1
V gene: TRBV7-9

CDR3 protein: CASSQDFGGAAEQFF
J gene: TRBJ2-1
V gene: TRBV4-2

CDR3 protein: CASSLGQGHSGANVLTF
J gene: TRBJ2-6
V gene: TRBV11-2

CDR3 protein: CSVVRSTDTQYF
J gene: TRBJ2-3
V gene: TRBV29-1

CDR3 protein: CSAERGNTGELFF
J gene: TRBJ2-2
V gene: TRBV29-1

CDR3 protein: CASSPAASTDTQYF
J gene: TRBJ2-3
V gene: TRBV12-3/TRBV12-4

CDR3 protein: CSVYGTEGNTEAFF
J gene: TRBJ1-1
V gene: TRBV29-1

CDR3 protein: CASSHPAGGPDTQYF
J gene: TRBJ2-3
V gene: TRBV12-3/TRBV12-4

CDR3 protein: CASSLEAGGRTDTQYF
J gene: TRBJ2-3
V gene: TRBV11-2

CDR3 protein: CASERGPNQETQYF
J gene: TRBJ2-5
V gene: TRBV6-2/TRBV6-3

CDR3 protein: CASSFWTGSEQYF
J gene: TRBJ2-7
V gene: TRBV7-9

CDR3 protein: CASSFGGGAWTQYF
J gene: TRBJ2-3
V gene: TRBV27

CDR3 protein: CASSPEGPQETQYF
J gene: TRBJ2-5
V gene: TRBV27

CDR3 protein: CATVGGRTLSGANVLTF
J gene: TRBJ2-6
V gene: TRBV7-8

CDR3 protein: CASSFPNHYEQYF
J gene: TRBJ2-7
V gene: TRBV12-3/TRBV12-4

CDR3 protein: CASSLSGGDTQYF
J gene: TRBJ2-3
V gene: TRBV4-2

CDR3 protein: CASSQDAGGGQFF
J gene: TRBJ2-1
V gene: TRBV4-3

CDR3 protein: CASSYGNTQYF
J gene: TRBJ2-3
V gene: TRBV6-5

CDR3 protein: CASSPKTSSGGARSYEQYF
J gene: TRBJ2-7
V gene: TRBV13

CDR3 protein: CASSVSQGSEQYF
J gene: TRBJ2-7
V gene: TRBV9

CDR3 protein: CASSRGTPSSYNEQFF
J gene: TRBJ2-1
V gene: TRBV7-9

CDR3 protein: CAISPGQGAGELFF
J gene: TRBJ2-2
V gene: TRBV10-3

CDR3 protein: CASSLKGGTGELFF
J gene: TRBJ2-2
V gene: TRBV7-8

CDR3 protein: CASSHGDRAWEQYF
J gene: TRBJ2-7
V gene: TRBV4-1

CDR3 protein: CASSYSAGSEFTDTQYF
J gene: TRBJ2-3
V gene: TRBV6-5

CDR3 protein: CAILGQSVSSYTF
J gene: TRBJ1-2
V gene: TRBV10-3